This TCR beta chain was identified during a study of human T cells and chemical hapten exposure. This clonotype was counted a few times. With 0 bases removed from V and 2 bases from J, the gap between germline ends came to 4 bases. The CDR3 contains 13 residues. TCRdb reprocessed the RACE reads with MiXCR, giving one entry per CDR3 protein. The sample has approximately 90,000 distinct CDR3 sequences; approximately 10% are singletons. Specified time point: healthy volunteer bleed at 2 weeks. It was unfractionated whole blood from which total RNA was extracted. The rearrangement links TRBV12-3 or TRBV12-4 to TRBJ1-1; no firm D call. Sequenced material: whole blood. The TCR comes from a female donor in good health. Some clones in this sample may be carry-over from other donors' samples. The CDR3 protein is CASSLAFNTEAFF. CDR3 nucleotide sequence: TGTGCCAGCAGTTTAGCTTTCAACACTGAAGCTTTCTTT.